The clone carrying this TCR beta chain showed up many times. Its specificity is unknown. These data originate in a study of response to subunit inactivated influenza vaccine. Study-wide findings and caveats: Authors suggested that a seasonal influenza vaccination recruits few new T cells each time.

TCRdb redid the calling of the RT-PCR reads with MiXCR, one entry per CDR3 protein. The profile shows some 160,000 distinct CDR3 sequences, under 13% of them singletons. Germline V gene sequence: CDR1 SGHRS, CDR2 YFSETQ. After removal of 0 bases from V and 6 bases from J, the junction contained 11 bases not matched to a gene. The length of the CDR3 is 17 residues. This clonotype was sampled from a man aged 50-59 years who received an inactivated influenza vaccine. The chain couples TRBV5-1 to TRBJ2-2; 7 bases are a match to TRBD1. The sequencing used non-naive T cells sorted from PBMCs, collected more than 35 days after vaccination. This CDR3 is CASSLGLGQAQAGELFF. The CDR3 DNA follows: TGCGCCAGCAGCTTGGGCCTCGGACAGGCCCAGGCCGGGGAGCTGTTTTTT.